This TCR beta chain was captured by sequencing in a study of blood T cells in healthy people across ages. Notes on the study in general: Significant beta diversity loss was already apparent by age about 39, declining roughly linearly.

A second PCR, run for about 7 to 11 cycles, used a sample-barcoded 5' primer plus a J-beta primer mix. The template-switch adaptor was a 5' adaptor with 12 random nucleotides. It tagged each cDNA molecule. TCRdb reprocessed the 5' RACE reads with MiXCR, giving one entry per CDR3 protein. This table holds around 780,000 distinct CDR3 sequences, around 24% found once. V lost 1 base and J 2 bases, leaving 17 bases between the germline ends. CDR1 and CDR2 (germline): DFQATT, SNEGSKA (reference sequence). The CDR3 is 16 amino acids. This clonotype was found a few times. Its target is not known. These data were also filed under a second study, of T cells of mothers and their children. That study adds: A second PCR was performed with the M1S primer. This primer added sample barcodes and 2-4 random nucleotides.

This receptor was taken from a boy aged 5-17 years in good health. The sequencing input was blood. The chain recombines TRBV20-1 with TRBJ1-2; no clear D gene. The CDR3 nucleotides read TGCAGTGCTAGAGCCCTCACCAGAGACTTAAACTATGGCTACACCTTC. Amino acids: CSARALTRDLNYGYTF.